This TCR beta chain is from a study of cytomegalovirus exposure and HLA in healthy donors. Points from the study as a whole: The study labeled 150 or so TCR beta chains cytomegalovirus-associated. Immune exposure information available was restricted to CMV serostatus. In an earlier analysis, about 87% or about 30%: the productive usage of most TCR beta V segments. A later analysis reported that several of the most significant clusters appeared to be linked to common viral pathogens, among them Epstein-Barr virus.

This clone has a handful of counts. The antigen remains unidentified. PCR employed 60 Vbeta and 13 Jbeta primers. TCRdb keeps only in-frame clones here, not all; method: immunoSEQ multiplex PCR. The data contain 100,000 to 150,000 clones, about 78% of them singletons. This clonotype originated in a human donor in good health. The sequencing sample was made of PBMCs.

This CDR3 reads CAKDSGPSTDTQYF. The CDR3 DNA reads TGTGCTAAAGACAGCGGGCCTAGCACAGATACGCAGTATTTT. The chain employs TRBV7-7 and TRBJ2-3, with D possibly TRBD2 on 6 matching bases. CDR1 is SSHAT, CDR2 FNYEAQ, per germline (reference sequence). CDR3 length: 14 residues.